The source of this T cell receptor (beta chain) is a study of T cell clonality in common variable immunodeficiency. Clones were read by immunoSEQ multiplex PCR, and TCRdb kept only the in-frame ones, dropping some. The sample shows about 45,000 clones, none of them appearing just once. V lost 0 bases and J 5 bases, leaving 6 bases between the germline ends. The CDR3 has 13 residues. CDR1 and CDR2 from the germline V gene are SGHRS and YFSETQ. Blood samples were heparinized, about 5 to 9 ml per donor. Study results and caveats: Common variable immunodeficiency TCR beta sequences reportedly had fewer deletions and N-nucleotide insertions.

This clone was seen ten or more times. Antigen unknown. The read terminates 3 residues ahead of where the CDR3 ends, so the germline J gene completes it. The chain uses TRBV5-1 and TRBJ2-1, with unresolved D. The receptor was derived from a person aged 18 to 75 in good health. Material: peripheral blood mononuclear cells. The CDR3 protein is CASSLVPDNEQFF. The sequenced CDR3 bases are TGCGCCAGCAGCTTGGTACCGGACAATGAG.